This T cell receptor (beta chain) is drawn from a study of blood T cell repertoires in COVID-19. Background on the study: Collection of acute and convalescent COVID-19 samples took place in the United States, Italy and Spain. T cells, B-cell-depleted T cells, or PBMCs provided the cDNA or gDNA that served as material.

This CDR3 comprises 15 residues. V shed 3 bases and J shed 0 bases, with 12 bases lying between them. The V gene's germline CDR1 is MNHEY and CDR2 SMNVEV (reference sequence). This clone was detected only once. Original data processing: It was from reference gene primer amplification that nucleated cell counts were estimated. The assay was immunoSEQ multiplex PCR, and TCRdb's table has in-frame clones only and misses some. That table is the source of V, J and clone size, and D and trimming were worked out from the DNA. Of approximately 150,000 clones listed, around four fifths were seen once; the top ten hold roughly 1.5%.

The sequence was collected from a human donor in a cohort sampled during active COVID-19. Sequenced sample: peripheral blood. The chain uses TRBV27 and TRBJ2-7; no definite D call. CDR3 bases: TGTGCCAGCAGTTTCTCTCAGGCCCTCTCCTACGAGCAGTACTTC. This sequence encodes CASSFSQALSYEQYF.